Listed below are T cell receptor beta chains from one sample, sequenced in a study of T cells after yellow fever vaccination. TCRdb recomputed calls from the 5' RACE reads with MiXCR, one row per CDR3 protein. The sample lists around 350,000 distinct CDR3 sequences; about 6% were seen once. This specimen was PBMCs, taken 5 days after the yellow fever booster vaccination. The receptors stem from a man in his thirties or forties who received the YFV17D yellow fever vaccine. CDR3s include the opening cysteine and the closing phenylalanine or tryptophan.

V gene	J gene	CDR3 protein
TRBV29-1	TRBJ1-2	CSVVGTGQKVGTF
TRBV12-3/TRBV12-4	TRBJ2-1	CASSPGNPSYNEQFF
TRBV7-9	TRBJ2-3	CASSPNGYNEYF
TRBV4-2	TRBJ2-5	CASSQDRGMGETQYF
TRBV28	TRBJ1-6	CASSLGGAGANSPLHF
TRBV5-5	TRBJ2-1	CASSSRGGALYEQFF
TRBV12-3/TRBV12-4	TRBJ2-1	CASITGLAGVSEQFF
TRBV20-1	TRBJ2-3	CSVDAGGITDTQYF
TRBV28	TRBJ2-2	CASSLTATGELFF
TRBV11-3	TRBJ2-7	CASSLVERDPSAYEQYF
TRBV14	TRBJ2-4	CASSGARGNIQYF
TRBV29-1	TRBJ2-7	CSVLAGTSASYEQYF
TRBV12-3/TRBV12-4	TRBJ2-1	CASSPSRLAGYNEQFF
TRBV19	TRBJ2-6	CASSPGTGGISGANVLTF
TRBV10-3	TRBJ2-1	CAINSGDQSNEQFF
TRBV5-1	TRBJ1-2	CASSLGSSSNYGYTF
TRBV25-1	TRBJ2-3	CASTRSNSDTQYF
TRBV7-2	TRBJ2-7	CASSSGTVTYEQYF
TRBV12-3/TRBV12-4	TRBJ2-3	CASSFRTGGEDTQYF
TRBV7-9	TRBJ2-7	CASSSSQRVIYEQYF
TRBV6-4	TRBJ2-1	CASSVLAASFNEQFF
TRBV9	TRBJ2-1	CASSVGTGFNEQFF
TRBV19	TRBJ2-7	CASSKTSRSYEQYF
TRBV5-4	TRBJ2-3	CASSFRWDTDTQYF
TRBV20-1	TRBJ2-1	CSARDLGTSGDNEQFF
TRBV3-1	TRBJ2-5	CASSQDVDKWETQYF
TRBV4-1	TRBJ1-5	CASSQGTTGNQPQHF
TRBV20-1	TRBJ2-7	CSARDQGEQYF
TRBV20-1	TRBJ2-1	CCARSQLGSSYNEQFF
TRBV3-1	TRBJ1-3	CASSQPVISGNTIYF
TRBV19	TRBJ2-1	CASSIVPGSSGRPYNEQFF
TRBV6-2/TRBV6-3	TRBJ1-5	CASSYRRTGGRGESQPQHF
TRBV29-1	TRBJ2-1	CSVDGGGSLYNEQFF
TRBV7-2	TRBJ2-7	CASSLVGTSGFSYEQYF
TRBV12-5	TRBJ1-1	CASGLRFRAFF
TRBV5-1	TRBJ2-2	CASSLDGLNTGELFF
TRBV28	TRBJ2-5	CASSLRGSSEETQYF
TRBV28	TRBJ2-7	CATRDLYEQYF
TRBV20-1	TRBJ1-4	CSARTGGVEGKLFF
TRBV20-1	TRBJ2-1	CSAAGTSTYNEQFF
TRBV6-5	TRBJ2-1	CASSYLTGYNEQFF
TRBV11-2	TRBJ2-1	CASSPIALHNEQFF
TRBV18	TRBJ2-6	CASLTPTGTGGAGANVLTF
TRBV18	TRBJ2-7	CASSPSSGSYEQYF
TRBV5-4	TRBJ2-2	CASSPTGSANTGELFF
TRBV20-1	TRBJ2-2	CSARGDRSLAGGPGHTGELFF